These 4 T cell receptor beta chains share one sample of origin, sequenced in a study of cytomegalovirus exposure and HLA in healthy donors. PCR used 60 Vbeta primers and 13 Jbeta primers. Clones were read by immunoSEQ multiplex PCR, and TCRdb kept only the in-frame ones, dropping some. The repertoire holds 120,000 or so clones, with 15% as singletons. Sequencing was performed on PBMCs. The receptors were sampled from a woman younger than 30 in good health and CMV-seronegative.

This chain joins TRBV7-3 and TRBJ1-4; tentatively, D is TRBD1 (6 bases). Germline V gene lookup returns CDR1 SGHTA and CDR2 FQGTGA. V gave up 0 bases and J gave up 3 bases, with 8 bases separating them. The CDR3 is 15 amino acids. The DNA of the CDR3 is TGTGCCAGCAGCTTAACAGGGGGAGCTAATGAAAAACTGTTTTTT. The encoded protein is CASSLTGGANEKLFF.

This clone occurred once. This chain links TRBV12-5 with TRBJ2-7; no clear D. Germline values: CDR1 LGHNT, CDR2 FRNRAP. The germline V and J ends were trimmed by 1 base and 1 base, with 5 bases remaining between them. This CDR3 spans 13 amino acids. The CDR3 DNA sequence: TGTGCTAGTGGTTTGGACATTTCCTACGAGCAGTACTTC. Its translation is CASGLDISYEQYF.

This clone was seen a few times. The chain employs TRBV29-1 and TRBJ2-7; no clear D gene. Germline-derived CDR1 and CDR2 are SQVTM and ANQGSEA. The V end was cut by 6 bases, the J end by 6 bases, with 15 bases between. The CDR3 covers 12 residues. The CDR3 nucleotides are TGCAGCGTCCTTTCTGTCTCCGGCGAGCAGTACTTC. Translated, it gives CSVLSVSGEQYF.

The table lists this clone with a few counts. This rearrangement joins TRBV5-6 to TRBJ2-7; 9 bases match TRBD2. CDR1 and CDR2 (germline): SGHDT, YYEEEE. Losses at the gene ends were 0 bases for V and 6 bases for J; bases not matched to a gene: 7. CDR3 length equals 15 residues. The CDR3 bases are TGTGCCAGCAGCTTGGATGGGACTAGCCAGAGCGAGCAGTACTTC. Encoded protein: CASSLDGTSQSEQYF. Filled out from reference TRBV5-6 and TRBJ2-7, the complete variable domain reads DAGVTQSPTHLIKTRGQQVTLRCSPKSGHDTVSWYQQALGQGPQFIFQYYEEEERQRGNFPDRFSGHQFPNYSSELNVNALLLGDSALYLCASSLDGTSQSEQYFGPGTRLTVT.